This is a list of T cell receptor beta chains from one sample in a study of Tregs in tolerant kidney transplant recipients. Method: immunoSEQ multiplex PCR; TCRdb's copy keeps in-frame clones and lacks some. The profile covers about 52,000 clones, with roughly nine tenths appearing a single time and approximately 14% taken by the ten largest. The specimen comprised CD8+ T cells from blood (PBMCs), sampled 24 months after the transplant. These receptors were obtained from a human patient who received a combined kidney and bone marrow transplant. Some T cells may trace back to the graft donor. Each CDR3 is given with its conserved first and last residue. D genes are given only for firm matches. Size is stated for part of the rows, as once, few or many counts, or as a class when the clone is expanded.

TRBD2	TRBV9	NA	TRBJ2-7	14	TGTGCCAGCAGCGTTAGCGGGGGGGAAGGGGAGCAGTACTTC	CASSVSGGEGEQYF
TRBD2	TRBV25-1	NA	TRBJ2-7	15	TGTGCCAGCAGCATTAGCGGGGGTGGCTCCTACGAGCAGTACTTC	CASSISGGGSYEQYF
TRBD1	TRBV5-4	few	TRBJ2-7	13	TGTGCCAGCAGCCAGGGGGAGCGCTACGAGCAGTACTTC	CASSQGERYEQYF
NA	TRBV7-6	NA	TRBJ2-1	15	TGTGCCAGCAGCTTAGCGTCTAGCGTGATCAATGAGCAGTTCTTC	CASSLASSVINEQFF
TRBD1	TRBV7-9	NA	TRBJ2-3	14	TGTGCCAGCAGCTCGGGACAGTTTCCAGATACGCAGTATTTT	CASSSGQFPDTQYF
NA	TRBV27	few	TRBJ1-3	15	TGTGCCAGCAGTTTATCTCGGGGGAGCGGAAACACCATATATTTT	CASSLSRGSGNTIYF
TRBD2	TRBV19	NA	TRBJ2-2	17	TGTGCCAGTAGTTCCCGATTAGTAGCGGGAGTAGCCGGGGAGCTGTTTTTT	CASSSRLVAGVAGELFF
TRBD2	TRBV7-8	NA	TRBJ2-7	18	TGTGCCAGCAGCTTAGCGGATGGCGGGAGTCCAGGGCGATACGAGCAGTACTTC	CASSLADGGSPGRYEQYF
NA	TRBV23-1	NA	TRBJ1-1	10	TGCGCCAGCAGTCTCCAGTCCCCCATTTTT	CASSLQSPIF
NA	TRBV7-2	NA	TRBJ1-1	11	TGTGCCAGCAGCTTAGAGGAGGGAGCTTTCTTT	CASSLEEGAFF
NA	TRBV7-7	NA	TRBJ2-7	14	TGTGCCAGCAGCTTATACAACGGGGCCTACGAGCAGTACTTC	CASSLYNGAYEQYF
NA	TRBV7-3	NA	TRBJ2-7	13	TGTGCCAGCAGCGTGGACAGTTATTACGAGCAGTACTTC	CASSVDSYYEQYF
TRBD2	TRBV4-1	NA	TRBJ2-7	16	TGCGCCAGCAGCCAACCGGGACTAGCGGGAGTTTACGAGCAGTACTTC	CASSQPGLAGVYEQYF
NA	TRBV11-2	NA	TRBJ2-1	10	TGTGCCAGCAGTACAAATGAGCAGTTCTTC	CASSTNEQFF
NA	TRBV9	NA	TRBJ2-2	14	TGTGCCAGCAGCACCCCTCTAGCATCCGGGGAGCTGTTTTTT	CASSTPLASGELFF
TRBD1	TRBV5-8	NA	TRBJ1-2	17	TGTGCCAGCAGCTTGTTGGTTCGGGACAGATTTTTCCATGGCTACACCTTC	CASSLLVRDRFFHGYTF
TRBD2	TRBV4-1	once	TRBJ2-7	15	TGCGCCAGCAGCCACACTAGCGGGAGTTCCTACGAGCAGTACTTC	CASSHTSGSSYEQYF
TRBD1	TRBV5-6	NA	TRBJ1-2	15	TGTGCCAGCAGCTTTGGGACAGGGGAGGCCTATGGCTACACCTTC	CASSFGTGEAYGYTF
TRBD1	TRBV7-8	NA	TRBJ2-1	16	TGTGCCAGCAGCTTAGGGGCTCAGGGGGTTCGGAATGAGCAGTTCTTC	CASSLGAQGVRNEQFF
NA	TRBV7-8	NA	TRBJ2-2	17	TGTGCCAGCAGCTTAGGGGCCTCCCGCGCGGGCACCGGGGAGCTGTTTTTT	CASSLGASRAGTGELFF
NA	TRBV29-1	NA	TRBJ2-1	12	TGCAGCGTTGCGCGACCGGGGAATGAGCAGTTCTTC	CSVARPGNEQFF
NA	TRBV4-1	NA	TRBJ2-5	12	TGCGCCAGCAGCCAAGCCGGGGAGACCCAGTACTTC	CASSQAGETQYF